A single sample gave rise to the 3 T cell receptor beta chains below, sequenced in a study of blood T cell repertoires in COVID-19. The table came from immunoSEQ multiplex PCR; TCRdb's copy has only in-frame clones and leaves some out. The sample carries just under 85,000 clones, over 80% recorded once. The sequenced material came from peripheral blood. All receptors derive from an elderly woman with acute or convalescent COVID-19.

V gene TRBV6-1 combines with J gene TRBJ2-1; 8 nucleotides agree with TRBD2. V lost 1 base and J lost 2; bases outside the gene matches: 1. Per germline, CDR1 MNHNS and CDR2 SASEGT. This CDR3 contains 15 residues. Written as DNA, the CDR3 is TGTGCCAGCAGTGAAGTAGCGGGGACCTACAATGAGCAGTTCTTC. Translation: CASSEVAGTYNEQFF.

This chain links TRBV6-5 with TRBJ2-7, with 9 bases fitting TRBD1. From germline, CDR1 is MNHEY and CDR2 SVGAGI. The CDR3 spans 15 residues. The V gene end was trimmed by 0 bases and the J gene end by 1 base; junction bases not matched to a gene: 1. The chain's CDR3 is CASSYSGQGSYEQYF. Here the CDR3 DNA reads TGTGCCAGCAGTTACTCGGGACAGGGTTCCTACGAGCAGTACTTC.

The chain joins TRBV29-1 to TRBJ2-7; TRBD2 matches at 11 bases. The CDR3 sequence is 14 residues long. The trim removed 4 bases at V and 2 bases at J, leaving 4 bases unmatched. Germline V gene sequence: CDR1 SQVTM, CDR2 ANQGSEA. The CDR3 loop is CSVGSGRAPYEQYF. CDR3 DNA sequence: TGCAGCGTTGGTAGCGGGAGGGCCCCCTACGAGCAGTACTTC.